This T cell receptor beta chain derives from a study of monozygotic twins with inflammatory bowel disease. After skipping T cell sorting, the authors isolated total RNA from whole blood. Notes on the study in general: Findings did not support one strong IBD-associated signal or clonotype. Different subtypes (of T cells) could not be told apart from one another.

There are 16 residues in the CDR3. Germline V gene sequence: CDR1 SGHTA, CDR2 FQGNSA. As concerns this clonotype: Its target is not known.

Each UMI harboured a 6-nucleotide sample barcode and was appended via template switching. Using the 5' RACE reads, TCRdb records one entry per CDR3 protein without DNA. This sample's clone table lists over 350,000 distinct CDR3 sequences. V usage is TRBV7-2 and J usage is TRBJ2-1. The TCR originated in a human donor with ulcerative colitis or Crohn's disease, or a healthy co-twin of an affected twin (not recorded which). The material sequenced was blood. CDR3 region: CASSLGLLSSYNEQFF.